Each of the 14 T cell receptor beta chains below was sequenced from the same sample in a study of Ad26.COV2.S vaccination and SARS-CoV-2 variants. Measured with immunoSEQ multiplex PCR; TCRdb has only the in-frame clones, and not every one. The repertoire holds roughly 320,000 clones, over 75% seen once, with roughly 3.6% in the top ten. The treatment: around 19 received Ad26.COV2.S at low or high dose, single or two shots; five or six received placebo; per-sample allocation not given. Vaccine and placebo recipients were sampled on day 63 after the first injection. The specimen comprised peripheral blood, sampled in a trial of Ad26.COV2.S vaccine versus placebo. These TCRs come from a person aged 18-60 years who received the Ad26.COV2.S COVID-19 vaccine or a placebo.

V is TRBV6-1 and J is TRBJ2-7; possibly TRBD1 for D (6 bases). Germline values: CDR1 MNHNS, CDR2 SASEGT. The V and J ends lost 2 bases and 3 bases respectively, with 11 bases between them. The CDR3 contains 14 residues. DNA of the CDR3: TGTGCCAGCAGTGAATTGGGACAATACTACGAGCAGTACTTC. Protein sequence: CASSELGQYYEQYF.

This clone was seen a single time. The rearrangement uses TRBV3-1 (or the pseudogene TRBV3-2) and TRBJ2-5; no definite D call. In germline, CDR1 is LGHDT, CDR2 YNNKEL (reference sequence). The CDR3 contains 15 residues. Trimming cost V 0 bases and J 6 bases, with 14 bases left between them. CDR3: CASSQDSAPSQTQYF. The DNA for the CDR3 is TGTGCCAGCAGCCAAGATTCGGCCCCCAGCCAGACCCAGTACTTC.

This sequence joins TRBV27 and TRBJ2-5; possible D gene TRBD2, 6 bases. The CDR3 is 14 residues long. The germline V gene has CDR1 MNHEY and CDR2 SMNVEV (reference sequence). The ends were cut back, 1 base at V and 5 bases at J, with 11 bases in the middle. This chain's CDR3 is CASSLLAARETQYF. DNA of the CDR3: TGTGCCAGCAGTTTATTAGCGGCGAGGGAGACCCAGTACTTC.

This clone was counted once. The V and J genes are TRBV25-1 and TRBJ2-7; D not resolved. Germline CDR1 MGHDK, CDR2 SYGVNS. Trimming shortened V by 3 bases and J by 6 bases, and 9 bases separated the two germline ends. This CDR3 comprises 12 residues. The CDR3: CASSEGGREQYF. DNA for the CDR3: TGTGCCAGCAGTGAGGGTGGTCGCGAGCAGTACTTC.

This chain uses TRBV9 with TRBJ1-6; 8 bases are a match to TRBD1. The CDR3 sequence is 14 residues long. The germline gives CDR1 SGDLS, CDR2 YYNGEE. Trimming at V came to 4 bases and at J to 10 bases, leaving 7 bases not matched to a gene. The CDR3 DNA reads as TGTGCCAGCAGCTCGGACAGGGAATACTCACCCCTCCACTTT. It codes for CASSSDREYSPLHF.

This clone was recorded only once. The chain carries TRBV7-3 and TRBJ2-1, with D perhaps assigned TRBD1 or TRBD2 (9 bases each). Germline values: CDR1 SGHTA, CDR2 FQGTGA. V lost 5 bases, J lost 7 bases, and 18 bases lay in between. The CDR3 sequence is 15 residues long. This CDR3 reads CASSLAGQGTNEQFF. The CDR3 DNA reads TGTGCCAGCAGCCTAGCGGGACAGGGTACAAATGAGCAGTTCTTC.

V is TRBV10-3 and J is TRBJ1-1; D is uncertain. This CDR3 contains 16 residues. Looked up from germline, CDR1 is ENHRY and CDR2 is SYGVKD. V lost 0 bases and J 2 bases, leaving 13 bases between the germline ends. CDR3 in DNA: TGTGCCATCAGTGAGTCCACGGCCAATATAAACACTGAAGCTTTCTTT. Protein: CAISESTANINTEAFF.

The chain has TRBV19 and TRBJ2-1; 8 positions match TRBD1. The germline V gene encodes CDR1 LNHDA and CDR2 SQIVND (reference sequence). The J segment lost 5 bases and the V segment lost 2 bases, leaving 11 bases of the junction unmatched. The CDR3 length is 17 residues. The CDR3 DNA follows: TGTGCCAGTAGTATAATCCCCGGACAGGGCGTCGACAATGAGCAGTTCTTC. Protein product: CASSIIPGQGVDNEQFF.

Note on this clone: Possible read error: a much larger clone is one base away. Written as DNA, the CDR3 is TGTGCCAGCAGCTTTTGGGGGAACACTGAAGCTTTCTTT. Translating gives CASSFWGNTEAFF. The J gene is TRBJ1-1, the V gene TRBV7-9; D not certain. The V gene's germline CDR1 is SEHNR and CDR2 FQNEAQ (reference sequence). The CDR3 is 13 amino acids. V was cut by 3 bases and J by 1 base, with 6 bases left in between.

The chain is built from TRBV6-6 and TRBJ1-5, with D perhaps matching TRBD1 (6 bases). Germline loops: CDR1 MNHNY, CDR2 SVGAGI (reference sequence). This CDR3 region has 15 residues. Trimming removed 0 bases from V and 6 bases from J, with 12 bases in between. Here the CDR3 DNA reads TGTGCCAGCAGTTACTCGGTTGGGACACGTCAGCCCCAGCATTTT. Its translation is CASSYSVGTRQPQHF.

The chain combines TRBV5-8 with TRBJ1-1; the D is unclear. Germline loops: CDR1 SGHTS, CDR2 YDEGEE. The V gene lost 1 base and the J gene lost 0 bases, with 10 bases spanning the gap. The CDR3 totals 15 residues. CDR3 residues: CASSLSYYMNTEAFF. In DNA, the CDR3 is TGTGCCAGCAGCTTGTCGTACTACATGAACACTGAAGCTTTCTTT.

V usage is TRBV5-1 and J usage is TRBJ2-3; 9 nucleotides line up with TRBD1. The germline V gene has CDR1 SGHRS and CDR2 YFSETQ. CDR3 length: 20 amino acids. V shed 2 bases, J shed 2 bases, and the junction held 18 bases outside the gene matches. Here the CDR3 reads CASSFSGTGYGGASTDTQYF. The CDR3, as DNA: TGCGCCAGCAGCTTCAGCGGGACAGGGTATGGGGGGGCCTCCACAGATACGCAGTATTTT.

The chain employs TRBV6-5 and TRBJ2-2; TRBD2 matches at 8 bases. V lost 4 bases, J lost 7 bases, and 11 bases stayed unmatched. This CDR3 has 16 residues. Germline CDR1 reads MNHEY; CDR2 reads SVGAGI. CDR3 bases: TGTGCCAGCAGTTTACGAGCGGGGGCTGGGGGCGGGGAGCTGTTTTTT. Encoded protein: CASSLRAGAGGGELFF.

This clone was recorded only once. The chain employs TRBV27 and TRBJ2-7; perhaps TRBD1 as D (6 bases). This CDR3 region has 14 residues. V dropped 8 bases and J dropped 0 bases, with 14 bases sitting between them. In germline, CDR1 is MNHEY, CDR2 SMNVEV (reference sequence). The CDR3 spells CASRDTLSSYEQYF. The CDR3 DNA reads as TGTGCCAGCCGGGACACCTTGAGCTCCTACGAGCAGTACTTC.